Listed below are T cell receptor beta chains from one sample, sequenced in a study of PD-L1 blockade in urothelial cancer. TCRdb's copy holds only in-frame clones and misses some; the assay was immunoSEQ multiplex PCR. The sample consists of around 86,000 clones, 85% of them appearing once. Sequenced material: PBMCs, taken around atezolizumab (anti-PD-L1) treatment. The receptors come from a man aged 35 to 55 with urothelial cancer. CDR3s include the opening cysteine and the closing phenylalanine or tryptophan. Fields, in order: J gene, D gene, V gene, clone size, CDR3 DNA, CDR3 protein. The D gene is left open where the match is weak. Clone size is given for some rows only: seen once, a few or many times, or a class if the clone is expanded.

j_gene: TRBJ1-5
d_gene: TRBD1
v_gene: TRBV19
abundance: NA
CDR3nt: TGTGCCAGTAGGACAGGGAGACAGCCCCAGCATTTT
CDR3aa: CASRTGRQPQHF

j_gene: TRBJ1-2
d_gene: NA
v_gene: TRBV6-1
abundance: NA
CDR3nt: TGTGCCAGCAGTGAAGCCCCCACTAACTATGGCTACACCTTC
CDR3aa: CASSEAPTNYGYTF

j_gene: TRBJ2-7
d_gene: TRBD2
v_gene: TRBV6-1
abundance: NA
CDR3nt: TGTGCCAGCAGCCTTCCGGGACTAGATGGTTACGAGCAGTACTTC
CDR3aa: CASSLPGLDGYEQYF

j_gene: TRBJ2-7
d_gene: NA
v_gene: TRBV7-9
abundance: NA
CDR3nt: TGTGCCAGCAGCTCAAGGGGAGGCCCTTCCTACGAGCAGTACTTC
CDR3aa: CASSSRGGPSYEQYF

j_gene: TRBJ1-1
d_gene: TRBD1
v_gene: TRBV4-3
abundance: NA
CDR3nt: TGCGCCAGCAGCCAGAGTCGGGACAGGGCGACTGAAGCTTTCTTT
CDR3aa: CASSQSRDRATEAFF

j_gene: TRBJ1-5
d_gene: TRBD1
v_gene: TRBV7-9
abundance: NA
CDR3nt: TGTGCCAGCAGCTCGAACAGGGGCGGCGATCAGCCCCAGCATTTT
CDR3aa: CASSSNRGGDQPQHF

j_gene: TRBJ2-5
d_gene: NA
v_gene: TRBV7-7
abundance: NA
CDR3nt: TGTGCTAGCAGCCGGTCGGGGGAAGAGACCCAGTACTTC
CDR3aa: CASSRSGEETQYF

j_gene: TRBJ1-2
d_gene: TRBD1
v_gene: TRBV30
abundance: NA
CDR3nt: TGTGCCTGGAGGGGACAGGCAGTTATAAACTATGGCTACACCTTC
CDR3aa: CAWRGQAVINYGYTF

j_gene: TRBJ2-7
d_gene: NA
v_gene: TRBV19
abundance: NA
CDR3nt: TGTGCCAGTAGCCCAGGGTCCTTGTTGTCGGAGCAGTACTTC
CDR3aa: CASSPGSLLSEQYF

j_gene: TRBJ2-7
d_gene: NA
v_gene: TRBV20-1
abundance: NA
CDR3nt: TGCAGTGCCCCTTTTACCTACGAGCAGTACTTC
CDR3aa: CSAPFTYEQYF

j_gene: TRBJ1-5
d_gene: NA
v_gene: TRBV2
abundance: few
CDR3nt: TGTGCCAGCAGTGAGGACAACTATAGCAATCAGCCCCAGCATTTT
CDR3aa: CASSEDNYSNQPQHF

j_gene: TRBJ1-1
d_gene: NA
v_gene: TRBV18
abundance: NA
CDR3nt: TGTGCCAGCTCACCACTTCCAGGGGAGGGACGGAACACTGAAGCTTTCTTT
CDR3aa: CASSPLPGEGRNTEAFF

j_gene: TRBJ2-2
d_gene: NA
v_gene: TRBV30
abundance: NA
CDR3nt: TGTGCCTGGAGTCCCGGGGGGGAGCTGTTTTTT
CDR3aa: CAWSPGGELFF

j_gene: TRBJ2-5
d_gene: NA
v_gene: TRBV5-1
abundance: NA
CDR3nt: TGCGCCAGCAGCCAAGGAGAGGGAATGAAGACCCAGTACTTC
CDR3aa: CASSQGEGMKTQYF

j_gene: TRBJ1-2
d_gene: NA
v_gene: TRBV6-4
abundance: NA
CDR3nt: TGTGCCAGCAGTGACTCTTTCGACAGGCCCCATGGCTACACCTTC
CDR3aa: CASSDSFDRPHGYTF

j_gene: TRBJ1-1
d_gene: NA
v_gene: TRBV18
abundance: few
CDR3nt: TGTGCCAGCTCACCACCGACACTGGTGAGAGAAGCTTTCTTT
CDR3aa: CASSPPTLVREAFF

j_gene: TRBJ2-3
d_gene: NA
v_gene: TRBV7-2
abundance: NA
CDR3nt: TGTGCCAGCAGCCGGCGCGGCGGGACGTTCGGCACAGATACGCAGTATTTT
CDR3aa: CASSRRGGTFGTDTQYF

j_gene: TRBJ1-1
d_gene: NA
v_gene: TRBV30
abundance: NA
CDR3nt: TGTGCCTGGAAGCCCGGGAATGTGGCTTTCTTT
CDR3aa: CAWKPGNVAFF

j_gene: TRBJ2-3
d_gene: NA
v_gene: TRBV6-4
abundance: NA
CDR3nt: TGTGCCAGCAGTGGAAGCGGGACAGATACGCAGTATTTT
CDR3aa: CASSGSGTDTQYF

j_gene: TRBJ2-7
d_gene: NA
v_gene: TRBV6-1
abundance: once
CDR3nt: TGTGCCAGCAGTGAAGGCCCCCAGCGGAAGCAGTACTTC
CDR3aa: CASSEGPQRKQYF

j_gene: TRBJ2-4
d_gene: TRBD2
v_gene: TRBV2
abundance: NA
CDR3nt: TGTGCCAGCACCGAGGAGCGGGAGTTCATCATTCAGTACTTC
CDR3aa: CASTEEREFIIQYF

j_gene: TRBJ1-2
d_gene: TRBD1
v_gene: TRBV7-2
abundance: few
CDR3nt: TGTGCCAGCAGCTTAGAGGAAGGGGGCGCTTATGGCTACACCTTC
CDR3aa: CASSLEEGGAYGYTF

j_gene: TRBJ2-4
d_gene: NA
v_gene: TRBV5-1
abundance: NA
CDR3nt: TGCGCCAGCAGCTTAGTGGGGACTTCGAACATTCAGTACTTC
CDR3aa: CASSLVGTSNIQYF

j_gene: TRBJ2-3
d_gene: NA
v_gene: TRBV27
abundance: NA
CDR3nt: TGTGCCAGCAGTTTATTTTCGCGCGAGTCGGATACGCAGTATTTT
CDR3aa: CASSLFSRESDTQYF

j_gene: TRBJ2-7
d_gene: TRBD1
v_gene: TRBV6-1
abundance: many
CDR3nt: TGTGCCAGCAGTGAAGTACAGGGGGCGATTAAGAACGAGCAGTACTTC
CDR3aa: CASSEVQGAIKNEQYF

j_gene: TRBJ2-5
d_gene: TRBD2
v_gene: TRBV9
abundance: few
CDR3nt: TGTGCCAGCAGCGTCGGGACTAGCGGGACGATCAGAGAGACCCAGTACTTC
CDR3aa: CASSVGTSGTIRETQYF

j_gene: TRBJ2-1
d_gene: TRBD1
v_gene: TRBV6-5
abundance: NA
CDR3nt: TGTGCCAGCAGTTACGACAGGGGCGGCGGCAATGAGCAGTTCTTC
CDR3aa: CASSYDRGGGNEQFF

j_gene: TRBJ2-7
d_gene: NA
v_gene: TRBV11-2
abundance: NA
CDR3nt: TGTGCCAGCAGCGAAGGGGGGGGCGGACGGGCCTACGAGCAGTACTTC
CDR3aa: CASSEGGGGRAYEQYF

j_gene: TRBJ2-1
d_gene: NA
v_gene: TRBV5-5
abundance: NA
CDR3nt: TGTGCCAGCAGCTTCTTCATTACAGGGGGGGATGAGCAGTTCTTC
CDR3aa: CASSFFITGGDEQFF

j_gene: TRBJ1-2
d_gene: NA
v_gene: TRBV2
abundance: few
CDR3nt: TGTGCCAGCAGTGAATCGAGGCCTGGCTCAACACATGGCTACACCTTC
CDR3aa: CASSESRPGSTHGYTF

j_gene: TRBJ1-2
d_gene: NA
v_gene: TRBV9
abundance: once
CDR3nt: TGTGCCAGCAGCCAAGCACAGGGTGGGAAGGACTATGGCTACACCTTC
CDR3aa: CASSQAQGGKDYGYTF

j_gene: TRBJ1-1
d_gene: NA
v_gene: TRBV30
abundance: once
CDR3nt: TGTGCCTGGAGTGTTGGCGGGAGGGGGTTTGAAGCTTTCTTT
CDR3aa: CAWSVGGRGFEAFF

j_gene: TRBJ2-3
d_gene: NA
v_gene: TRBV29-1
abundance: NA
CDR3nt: TGCAGCGTTGACACTACCGTCACAGATACGCAGTATTTT
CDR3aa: CSVDTTVTDTQYF

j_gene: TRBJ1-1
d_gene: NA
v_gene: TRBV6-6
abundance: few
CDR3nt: TGTGCCAGCAGTTACGGGCAGGGTAGGAACACTGAAGCTTTCTTT
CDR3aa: CASSYGQGRNTEAFF

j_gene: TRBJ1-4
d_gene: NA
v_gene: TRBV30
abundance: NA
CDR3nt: TGTGCCTGGAGTGTACAAGGGGTAGAGCTGTTTTTT
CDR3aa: CAWSVQGVELFF

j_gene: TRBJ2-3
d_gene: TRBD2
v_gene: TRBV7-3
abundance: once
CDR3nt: TGTGCCAGCAGCTTAAAACGGGGAACGCGGGAGAGCACAGATACGCAGTATTTT
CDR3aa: CASSLKRGTRESTDTQYF

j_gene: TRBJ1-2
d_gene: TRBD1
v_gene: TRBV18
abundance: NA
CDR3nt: TGTGCCAGCTCACCACCGCACCCCCTGGGACAGGGTACCTATGGCTACACCTTC
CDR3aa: CASSPPHPLGQGTYGYTF

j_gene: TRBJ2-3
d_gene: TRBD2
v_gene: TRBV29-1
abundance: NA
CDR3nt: TGCAGCGTCCTAGCGGGGAATACGCAGTATTTT
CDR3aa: CSVLAGNTQYF

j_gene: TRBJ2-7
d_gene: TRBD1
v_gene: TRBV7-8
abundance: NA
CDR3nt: TGTGCCAGCAGCAAAACCGGGACAGTAAGCTACGAGCAGTACTTC
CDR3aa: CASSKTGTVSYEQYF

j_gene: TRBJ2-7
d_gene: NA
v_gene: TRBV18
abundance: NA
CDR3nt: TGTGCCAGCTCAAATCTGAGGGACGAGCAGTACTTC
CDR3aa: CASSNLRDEQYF

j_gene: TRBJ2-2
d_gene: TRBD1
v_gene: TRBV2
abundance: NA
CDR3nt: TGTGCCAGCAGTGTGCAGGGGGTCGGGGAGCTGTTTTTT
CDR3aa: CASSVQGVGELFF

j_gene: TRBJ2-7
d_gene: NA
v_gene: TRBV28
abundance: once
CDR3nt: TGTGCCAGCCTCAGTAAGGGGTACGAGCAGTACTTC
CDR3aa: CASLSKGYEQYF

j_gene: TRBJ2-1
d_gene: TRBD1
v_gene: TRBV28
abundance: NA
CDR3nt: TGTGCCAGCAGACCCAACAGACAGGGGATAAGTGAGCAGTTCTTC
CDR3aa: CASRPNRQGISEQFF

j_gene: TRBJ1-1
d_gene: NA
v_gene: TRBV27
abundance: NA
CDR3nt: TGTGCCAGCAGTTTGGAGGGTCTCACTGAAGCTTTCTTT
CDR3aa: CASSLEGLTEAFF

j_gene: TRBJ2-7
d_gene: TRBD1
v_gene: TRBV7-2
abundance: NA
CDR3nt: TGTGCCAGCAGCATTCCCGGGACAGGGTTCTCCGAGCAGTACTTC
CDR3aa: CASSIPGTGFSEQYF

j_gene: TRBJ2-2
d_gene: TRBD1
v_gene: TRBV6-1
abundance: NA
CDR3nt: TGTGCCAGCAGGCCAGGACAGGGGGTCACCGGGGAGCTGTTTTTT
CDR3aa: CASRPGQGVTGELFF

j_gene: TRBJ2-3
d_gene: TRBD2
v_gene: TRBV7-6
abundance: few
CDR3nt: TGTGCCAGCAGCCACGGCGGGAGGGGAGATACGCAGTATTTT
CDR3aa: CASSHGGRGDTQYF

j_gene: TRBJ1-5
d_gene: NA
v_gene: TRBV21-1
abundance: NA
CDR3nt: TGTGCCAGCAGCCTTCCCCAGGGGCCCTTTGGCCAGCCCCAGCATTTT
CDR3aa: CASSLPQGPFGQPQHF

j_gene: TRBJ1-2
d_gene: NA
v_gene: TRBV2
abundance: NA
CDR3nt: TGTGCCAGCAGTGACGAAGACGGGAGTGGCTACACCTTC
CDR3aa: CASSDEDGSGYTF

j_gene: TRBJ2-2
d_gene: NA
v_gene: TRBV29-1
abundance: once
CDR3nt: TGCAGCGTAAGGGGGTCAAACACCGGGGAGCTGTTTTTT
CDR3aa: CSVRGSNTGELFF

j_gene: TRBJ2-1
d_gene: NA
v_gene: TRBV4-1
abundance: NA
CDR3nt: TGCGCCAGCAGCCAAGGCCCCTTGGCGGGCAAAAGAGGTGAGCAGTTCTTC
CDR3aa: CASSQGPLAGKRGEQFF

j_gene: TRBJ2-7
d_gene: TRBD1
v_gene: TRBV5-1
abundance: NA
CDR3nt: TGCGCCAGCAGCTGGACCGGGACAGGTTCGGACGAGCAGTACTTC
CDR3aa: CASSWTGTGSDEQYF

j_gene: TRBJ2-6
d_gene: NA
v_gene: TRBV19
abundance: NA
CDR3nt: TGTGCCAGTAGCGACAGTTACTCTGGGGCCAACGTCCTGACTTTC
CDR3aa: CASSDSYSGANVLTF

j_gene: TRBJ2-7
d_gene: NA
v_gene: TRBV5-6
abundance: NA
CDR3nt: TGTGCCAGCAGCCCAACACAGGGCGGATCTTACTACGAGCAGTACTTC
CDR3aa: CASSPTQGGSYYEQYF

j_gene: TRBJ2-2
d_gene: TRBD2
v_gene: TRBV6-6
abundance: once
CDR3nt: TGTGCCAGCAGCCTAGCGGGAGCGGGGACCGGGGAGCTGTTTTTT
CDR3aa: CASSLAGAGTGELFF

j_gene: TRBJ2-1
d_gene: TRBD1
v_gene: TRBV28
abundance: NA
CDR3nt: TGTGCCAGAACAGGGGGTCCCAGTGGGGAAAATGAGCAGTTCTTC
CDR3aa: CARTGGPSGENEQFF

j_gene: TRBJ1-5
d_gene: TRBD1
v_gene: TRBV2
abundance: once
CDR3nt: TGTGCCAGCAGCGCCGGGACAGATTATCAGCCCCAGCATTTT
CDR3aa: CASSAGTDYQPQHF

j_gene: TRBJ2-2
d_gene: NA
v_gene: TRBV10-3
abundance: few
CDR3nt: TGTGCCATCAGTGGGTATACAGGGCCCGGGGAGCTGTTTTTT
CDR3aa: CAISGYTGPGELFF

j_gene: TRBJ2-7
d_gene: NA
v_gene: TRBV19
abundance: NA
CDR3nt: TGTGCCAGTAGCCCGAGAAGGACAGTGAGCTACGAGCAGTACTTC
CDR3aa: CASSPRRTVSYEQYF